Given below is one T cell receptor (beta chain) in context. Repertoires were generated with immunoSEQ multiplex PCR, while TCRdb's copy carries only in-frame clones and drops some. The table shows 13,000 to 15,000 clones, with roughly 72% occurring only once. CDR3 length: 12 residues. J lost 10 bases, V lost 1 base, and 1 base had no gene match. Germline CDR1 is LNHNV and CDR2 is YYDKDF (reference sequence). The sample belongs to a study of somatic mutations in cytotoxic T cells in rheumatoid arthritis. This rearrangement joins TRBV15 to TRBJ2-1; 7 bases fit TRBD1. Sequencing input: CD8+ T cells sorted from blood. The sequence came from an adult with rheumatoid arthritis. The CDR3 nucleotides read TGTGCCACCAGCAGAGTGGGACAGGAGCAGTTCTTC. This codes for CATSRVGQEQFF.